These T cell receptor beta chains were read from a single sample in a study of shared T cell receptors in the human thymus. Data came from immunoSEQ multiplex PCR; TCRdb stores just in-frame clones and leaves some out. The table includes about 660,000 clones, 88% detected once. The data also belong to a second study, concerning human thymus T cells.

Material for sequencing was thymocytes. The receptors shown here come from a boy under two years old with a congenital heart defect. The CDR3 runs from the conserved cysteine through the conserved F or W.

j_call,v_call,cdr3_aa
TRBJ2-7,TRBV2,CASTQTPLAAESSYEQYF
TRBJ1-2,TRBV7-2,CASSLDRTETLGYTF
TRBJ2-7,TRBV7-2,CASSVEQVYEQYF
TRBJ1-2,TRBV14,CASSQEGRSNYGYTF
TRBJ2-2,TRBV5-5,CASSFETPRNTGELFF
TRBJ2-1,TRBV6-5,CASTSSDRGPYEQFF
TRBJ1-1,TRBV11-2,CASSAGQENTEAFF
TRBJ2-2,TRBV2,CATGQGQNTGELFF
TRBJ2-1,TRBV5-4,CASSSPTSGRDSYNEQFF
TRBJ2-7,TRBV11-2,CASSLDLVKAPPRHEQYF
TRBJ2-2,TRBV5-6,CASSLARTGPGELFF
TRBJ1-4,TRBV7-2,CASREGQGRWDEKLFF
TRBJ1-6,TRBV5-4,CASNDRNSWGLNSPLHF